This T cell receptor (beta chain) was captured in a study of early T cells in non-severe SARS-CoV-2 infection. Attachment of unique molecular identifiers was made to individual cDNA molecules. TCRdb re-analysed the 5' RACE reads in MiXCR, keeping a single row per CDR3 protein. The repertoire holds 65,000 to 85,000 distinct CDR3 sequences, roughly 13% seen once, with 4% to 6% in the top ten. The CDR3 covers 12 residues. The ends were cut back, 0 bases at V and 6 bases at J, with 7 bases in the middle. Germline CDR1 DFQATT, CDR2 SNEGSKA (reference sequence). V is TRBV20-1 and J is TRBJ2-3; D call uncertain. This TCR was recovered from an adult who was a healthcare worker with PCR-confirmed SARS-CoV-2 infection or an uninfected control (not recorded which). The source material was whole blood. The CDR3 region is CSARDPGDTQYF. CDR3 DNA sequence: TGCAGTGCTAGAGACCCGGGCGATACGCAGTATTTT.